This is a list of T cell receptor beta chains from one sample in a study of T cell responses to AZD1222 COVID-19 vaccine. The assay was immunoSEQ multiplex PCR, and TCRdb's table has in-frame clones only and misses some. The table shows about 86,000 clones, with 70% to 80% occurring only once. The input for sequencing was peripheral blood, taken on day 0 of AZD1222 vaccination. All receptors come from an adult in good health. The CDR3 runs from the conserved cysteine through the conserved F or W. D genes are given only for firm matches. Clone size appears in some rows only: once, few, many, or a class for an expanded clone.

>NA|TRBV16|once|TRBJ2-2
TGTGCCAGCAGCCAGGGAAGGGCCACAGGCACTTCGAACACCGGGGAGCTGTTTTTT
CASSQGRATGTSNTGELFF
>NA|TRBV7-9|few|TRBJ2-3
TGTGCCAGCAGCACATCAGGGTTGGGTACAGATACGCAGTATTTT
CASSTSGLGTDTQYF
>NA|TRBV5-8|NA|TRBJ1-2
TGTGCCAGCAGCTTGGCGGGGTGGGACACGGATACCTATGGCTACACCTTC
CASSLAGWDTDTYGYTF
>NA|TRBV7-8|many|TRBJ2-7
TGTGCCAGCAGCTCCAGGACAGTCGTGGAGCAGTACTTC
CASSSRTVVEQYF
>NA|TRBV3-1/TRBV3-2|NA|TRBJ1-2
TGTGCCAGCAGCCCTCGAACGGTTGACTATGGCTACACCTTC
CASSPRTVDYGYTF
>TRBD2|TRBV7-6|NA|TRBJ2-7
TGTGCCAGCAGCCGGGCGCTAGCGGGAGGGTGGCAGTACTTC
CASSRALAGGWQYF
>TRBD1|TRBV7-8|NA|TRBJ2-7
TGTGCCAGCAGCAGCAAGCCGGGACAGGGAACCTACGAGCAGTACTTC
CASSSKPGQGTYEQYF
>NA|TRBV7-9|few|TRBJ2-7
TGTGCCAGCGGTTCCAGCTCCTACGAGCAGTACTTC
CASGSSSYEQYF
>TRBD1|TRBV6-6|NA|TRBJ1-4
TGTGCCAGCATGGGGACAGGGGGTAATGAAAAACTGTTTTTT
CASMGTGGNEKLFF
>NA|TRBV24-1|NA|TRBJ2-7
TGTGCCCCCGGGCAAGACTACGAGCAGTACTTC
CAPGQDYEQYF
>TRBD2|TRBV7-6|NA|TRBJ2-2
TGTGCCAGCACCCGGGAGGGCTCATTCGGGGAGCTGTTTTTT
CASTREGSFGELFF
>NA|TRBV18|NA|TRBJ2-7
TGTGCCAGCTCACCAGTGAGCGGAACCTACGAGCAGTACTTC
CASSPVSGTYEQYF
>TRBD2|TRBV5-1|NA|TRBJ2-1
TGCGCCAGCAGCTTGACAGGGTCTAGCGGGAGCGCTGTTGGCGACAATGAGCAGTTCTTC
CASSLTGSSGSAVGDNEQFF
>NA|TRBV19|NA|TRBJ1-5
TGTGCCAGTAGCCCCCTGGGGGGCTATAGCAATCAGCCCCAGCATTTT
CASSPLGGYSNQPQHF
>TRBD2|TRBV18|NA|TRBJ2-7
TGTGCCAGCTCCCGCGCTGGCGGGGGCTCCTACGAGCAGTACTTC
CASSRAGGGSYEQYF
>NA|TRBV18|NA|TRBJ2-7
TGTGCCAGCTCACCAATCCGTTCCTACGAGCAGTACTTC
CASSPIRSYEQYF
>NA|TRBV28|NA|TRBJ1-2
TGTGCCAGCAGTTTAGATTCTAACTATGGCTACACCTTC
CASSLDSNYGYTF
>NA|TRBV19|NA|TRBJ2-5
TGTGCCAGTAGTACCAGTGGGAGACAGACCCAGTACTTC
CASSTSGRQTQYF
>NA|TRBV24-1|few|TRBJ1-2
TGTGCCACCAGTGGGCCTAGGGGGGGCTTAGATGGCTACACCTTC
CATSGPRGGLDGYTF
>TRBD2|TRBV5-4|NA|TRBJ2-1
TGTGCCAGCAGCTTGGTGATCGCGGGAGGGAACAATGAGCAGTTCTTC
CASSLVIAGGNNEQFF
>TRBD2|TRBV28|NA|TRBJ2-1
TGTGCCAGCACCTCACCGTTGGGACTAGCGGACCTGAATGAGCAGTTCTTC
CASTSPLGLADLNEQFF
>TRBD1|TRBV5-1|once|TRBJ2-7
TGCGCCAGCAGCCCCTGGACAGGAATTTACGAGCAGTACTTC
CASSPWTGIYEQYF
>TRBD2|TRBV28|NA|TRBJ2-2
TGTGCCACCACTAGCGGGACGAACACCGGGGAGCTGTTTTTT
CATTSGTNTGELFF
>NA|TRBV11-2|NA|TRBJ1-1
TGTGCCAGCAGCCGACAGGATGACACTGAAGCTTTCTTT
CASSRQDDTEAFF
>NA|TRBV7-6|NA|TRBJ2-1
TGTGCCAGCAGCCCACTCCCACCTAGGGGGGACAATGAGCAGTTCTTC
CASSPLPPRGDNEQFF
>TRBD1|TRBV6-5|once|TRBJ1-2
TGTGCCAGCACCAGACGAGGGGGCGAAGATGGCTACACCTTC
CASTRRGGEDGYTF
>TRBD1|TRBV5-1|NA|TRBJ2-5
TGCGCCAGCAGCCCAAGACAGGGCGGCGAGACCCAGTACTTC
CASSPRQGGETQYF
>NA|TRBV10-3|NA|TRBJ1-5
TGTGCCATCAGAGAGACGGGTCAGCCCCAGCATTTT
CAIRETGQPQHF
>NA|TRBV5-1|NA|TRBJ2-2
TGCGCCAGCAGAGAGACAGGAAACACCGGGGAGCTGTTTTTT
CASRETGNTGELFF
>NA|TRBV19|NA|TRBJ1-2
TGTGCCAGTAGTGCAAGGACATCCACGAGTCGATACTATGGCTACACCTTC
CASSARTSTSRYYGYTF
>TRBD1|TRBV2|NA|TRBJ2-5
TGTGCCAGCAAGCGACAGGGGGGAGAGACCCAGTACTTC
CASKRQGGETQYF
>NA|TRBV30|NA|TRBJ2-1
TGTGCCTGGAGTCTCAGGGGCATCTTCTCCTTTCCCTACAATGAGCAGTTCTTC
CAWSLRGIFSFPYNEQFF
>NA|TRBV6-5|NA|TRBJ1-2
TGTGCCAGCAGTTACCCGGGGGGCTATGGCTACACCTTC
CASSYPGGYGYTF
>NA|TRBV10-3|NA|TRBJ2-5
TGTGCCATCAGTGACTATGAGACCCAGTACTTC
CAISDYETQYF
>NA|TRBV28|NA|TRBJ2-2
TGTGCCAGCAGCCTGGCGAGCGCCCGCGGGGAGCTGTTTTTT
CASSLASARGELFF
>NA|TRBV5-1|NA|TRBJ1-1
TGCGCCAGCAGATTTCAGATGAACACTGAAGCTTTCTTT
CASRFQMNTEAFF
>NA|TRBV3-1/TRBV3-2|few|TRBJ1-6
TGTGCCAGCAGCCAACTACAGGGCGATTCACCCCTCCACTTT
CASSQLQGDSPLHF
>TRBD2|TRBV28|NA|TRBJ2-7
TGTGTCAGCAGTTCTCCTAGCGGGAGTAAGGTGGACGAGCAGTACTTC
CVSSSPSGSKVDEQYF
>NA|TRBV6-5|once|TRBJ2-6
TGTGCCAGCAGTTACTCAAGGAGGGCCAACGTCCTGACTTTC
CASSYSRRANVLTF
>NA|TRBV28|NA|TRBJ2-7
TGTGCCAGCAGTTTGGGGTTCTGGGACGAGCAGTACTTC
CASSLGFWDEQYF